This T cell receptor (beta chain) was identified in a study of T cells after yellow fever vaccination. Study observations and caveats: Post-booster repertoires again held most primary-vaccination clones (about 96% CD4, roughly 88% CD8).

TCRdb fed the 5' RACE reads into MiXCR, producing one record per CDR3 protein. This sample has some 300,000 distinct CDR3 sequences, with 7.5% to 9% found just once. This CDR3 has 16 residues. Trimming pared 2 bases from V and 3 bases from J, leaving 16 bases between. Germline V gene sequence: CDR1 SEHNR, CDR2 FQNEAQ (reference sequence). On this clonotype itself: Its antigen is not identified.

V usage is TRBV7-9 and J usage is TRBJ1-1; D is uncertain. This TCR derives from a young man who received the YFV17D yellow fever vaccine. Sequenced here: CD4+ T cells sorted from PBMCs, sampled 5 days after the yellow fever booster vaccination. The CDR3 loop is CASSLIDIPLDTEAFF. CDR3 bases: TGTGCCAGCAGCTTAATAGACATCCCCCTTGACACTGAAGCTTTCTTT. The full variable domain, completed using reference TRBV7-9 and TRBJ1-1, is DTGVSQNPRHKITKRGQNVTFRCDPISEHNRLYWYRQTLGQGPEFLTYFQNEAQLEKSRLLSDRFSAERPKGSFSTLEIQRTEQGDSAMYLCASSLIDIPLDTEAFFGQGTRLTVV.